These 4 T cell receptor beta chains share one sample of origin, sequenced in a study of blood T cell repertoires in COVID-19. The method was immunoSEQ multiplex PCR; TCRdb's version includes in-frame clones alone and lacks a portion of them. The sample includes around 300,000 clones, more than 80% of them seen just once. The specimen sequenced was peripheral blood. The receptors derive from a woman aged 25 to 39 with COVID-19, enrolled during active disease.

The chain links TRBV5-1 to TRBJ2-5; TRBD2 matches at 11 bases. The V gene end was trimmed by 1 base and the J gene end by 4 bases; junction bases not matched to a gene: 9. This CDR3 spans 17 amino acids. Germline CDR1 reads SGHRS; CDR2 reads YFSETQ. The CDR3 protein is CASSLRPLAGVRETQYF. The DNA of the CDR3 is TGCGCCAGCAGCTTGCGGCCACTAGCGGGAGTACGAGAGACCCAGTACTTC.

The chain has TRBV7-6 and TRBJ2-7; possible D gene TRBD2, 6 bases. Per the germline V gene, CDR1 is SGHVS and CDR2 is FNYEAQ. The CDR3 covers 13 residues. Between the trimmed V and J ends, which lost 4 bases and 4 bases, there was a span of 11 bases. CDR3 coding DNA: TGTGCCAGCAGCTCTCGGAGGGAGTACGAGCAGTACTTC. Translated: CASSSRREYEQYF.

In its sample, this clone was seen once. This chain connects TRBV5-1 to TRBJ2-1, with TRBD2 matching 8 bases. The CDR3 is 19 residues long. V trimming: 3 bases; J trimming: 0 bases; junction bases outside the gene matches: 14. Germline V gene lookup returns CDR1 SGHRS and CDR2 YFSETQ. In DNA form, the CDR3 reads TGCGCCAGCAGCTATCCCCGTTTAGCGGGGTCGTACTCCTACAATGAGCAGTTCTTC. This translates into CASSYPRLAGSYSYNEQFF.

This clone was observed once. This sequence joins TRBV28 and TRBJ2-1, with 11 bases identical to TRBD2. The CDR3 extends over 19 amino acids. CDR1 is MDHEN, CDR2 SYDVKM, per germline. V lost 4 bases to trimming and J lost 3 bases; unmatched junction nucleotides: 14. The CDR3 loop is CASSSTRKSTSGIYNEQFF. For the CDR3, the DNA is TGTGCCAGCAGTTCCACCCGAAAATCGACTAGCGGGATCTACAATGAGCAGTTCTTC.